This note documents a single TCR beta chain sequence. Its antigen remains unidentified. No much larger clonotype is one base removed from it; base qualities were not supplied. Whole blood was collected in K2EDTA tubes by collaborating institutions according to the institutions' own protocols. For TCRbeta analysis, collaborators shipped samples as frozen whole blood, isolated PBMCs, or DNA extracted from either of those sample types. The data originate from a study of blood T cell repertoires in COVID-19 (TCRdb year 2020). Describing the broader study: Collaborator samples came from the United States, Italy and Spain and covered acute and convalescent phases of COVID-19. The sample metadata nearly always contained a de-identified subject ID, COVID-19 status, age in years and sex. Deeply sampled blood TCRbeta repertoires from subjects exposed to, actively infected with, or recovered from COVID-19 were included in the dataset. Where available, HLA class I and class II types were obtained from metadata supplied by the sample provider rather than from assay-based typing. A freely available public database, intended as a resource for researchers studying the immune response to SARS-CoV-2, is where the repertoires were released. The prospective study material was composed of cDNA or gDNA derived from T cells, B-cell-depleted T cells, or PBMCs. The samples were drawn from the first 160 participants of the ongoing ImmuneRACE study and from over 950 subjects provided by 6 global collaborators.

TCRbeta CDR3 regions were amplified from genomic DNA by means of the immunoSEQ Assay, a bias-controlled multiplex PCR. Concerning the study's data processing: Within the assay, amplification of reference gene primers was used to estimate how many nucleated cells each sample contained. To quantify the absolute abundance of each unique TCRbeta CDR3 rearrangement, sequence reads were collapsed and filtered. For each sample, productive Simpson clonality was calculated as the square root of Simpson's diversity index across productive rearrangements. TCRdb obtained this table from immuneACCESS and retained in-frame rearrangements with V and J assigned. These tables miss some clones; where compared with another copy, unresolved V genes account for less than half of the shortfall, and the remainder is unexplained. V and J calls and clone size are given by that table; D and trimming were obtained from the DNA. The sample yields around 200,000 clones; around four fifths were counted once. In total, the top ten clones hold 2.5% to 3.5% of the sample.

On the study overall, not on this receptor specifically: The amount of clinical and demographic metadata varied by source and participant and was provided uncurated.

This receptor was obtained from a man aged 50 to 60 with active or convalescent COVID-19. Sequenced: peripheral blood.

The sequenced DNA: TGTGCCAGCAGCCAAGGCAGGGGCGATTATGGCTACACCTTC. Translated, it gives CASSQGRGDYGYTF. This receptor chain uses TRBV14 and TRBJ1-2, with a tentative D gene TRBD1 over 6 matching bases. CDR1 and CDR2, looked up from the germline V gene, are SGHDN and FVKESK. Including cysteine and phenylalanine, the CDR3 has 14 amino acids. Only the CDR3 region is kept as DNA, spanning 42 bases read in frame from base 1. The V end loses 1 base and the J end loses 5 bases, and a stretch of 11 bases separates them.